Sequencing of this T cell receptor (beta chain) was carried out in a study of early T cells in non-severe SARS-CoV-2 infection. The CDR3 covers 13 residues. Trimming took 4 bases from V and 5 from J, leaving 12 bases between them. Germline assignment: CDR1 GTSNPN and CDR2 SVGIG (reference sequence). There are many counts of this clonotype. Individual cDNA molecules each received unique molecular identifiers attached to them. TCRdb redid the calling of the 5' RACE reads with MiXCR, one entry per CDR3 protein. There are over 25,000 distinct CDR3 sequences in the sample; about 7% occur only once, and approximately 4.1% lies in the top ten.

The specimen sequenced was whole blood. The genes are TRBV30 and TRBJ2-1; weak D call: TRBD2 (5 bases). This receptor was obtained from an adult who was a healthcare worker with PCR-confirmed SARS-CoV-2 infection or an uninfected control (not recorded which). CDR3 sequence (DNA): TGTGCCTGGACACTCGGGGTTCACAATGAGCAGTTCTTC. It yields the protein CAWTLGVHNEQFF.